This passage covers 5 T cell receptor beta chains from one sample sequenced in a study of CXCR3-negative and CXCR3-positive naive CD8 T cells. The libraries of TRB cDNA were constructed through 5' RACE using UMI labels. TCRdb re-called the 5' RACE reads and catalogs CDR3 proteins one per entry, DNA excluded. The sample has tens of thousands of distinct CDR3 sequences. Input material: naive CXCR3- CD8+ T cells from blood. Indicated subset: CD45RO-CCR7+CD27+CD95- naive CD8+ T cells lacking CXCR3 (TNR3-). These receptors were collected from a human donor in good health. Some clones in this sample may be carry-over from other donors' samples.

CDR3 in amino acids: CASRSGPHFGELFF. This rearrangement joins TRBV5-4 to TRBJ2-2; TCRdb's assignment of TRBD1 cannot be checked, as there is no DNA. Germline lookup yields CDR1 SGHNT and CDR2 YYREEE (reference sequence). The CDR3 totals 14 residues.

The V call is TRBV30, the J call TRBJ1-1. Per the germline V gene, CDR1 is GTSNPN and CDR2 is SVGIG (reference sequence). The CDR3 covers 11 residues. The chain's CDR3 is CAWKHYTEAFF.

The chain links TRBV20-1 to TRBJ2-7. Germline loops: CDR1 DFQATT, CDR2 SNEGSKA (reference sequence). The CDR3 totals 13 residues. CDR3 protein: CSARNRATYEQYF.

V and J are TRBV27 and TRBJ2-1; TCRdb proposes TRBD1, but this gene call is untestable without DNA. Germline-derived CDR1 and CDR2 are MNHEY and SMNVEV (reference sequence). CDR3 length: 16 amino acids. The CDR3 region is CASSEDGDQGYNEQFF.

The CDR3 region is CASSDRGTLPGEQYF. V is TRBV6-1 and J is TRBJ2-7; without DNA, the TCRdb call of TRBD1 cannot be checked. Per the germline V gene, CDR1 is MNHNS and CDR2 is SASEGT. This CDR3 spans 15 amino acids.